These 16 T cell receptor beta chains were all obtained from the same sample, sequenced in a study of CD8+ T cells in alopecia areata. The treatment: oral pan-JAK inhibitor, 5-10 mg twice daily. Alopecia areata patients had lesional scalp punch biopsies and peripheral blood taken from them. The authors extracted RNA and reverse transcribed it into cDNA as the sequencing template. Libraries were prepared by immunoSEQ multiplex PCR; TCRdb keeps only in-frame clonotypes and omits some of them. In the table there are some 4,000 clones, roughly 72% of which are singletons. The source was skin, collected at week 24, from a patient treated with tofacitinib. These receptors were collected from a human donor with alopecia areata.

V and J are TRBV18 and TRBJ1-1; no definite D call. With 2 bases removed from V and 5 bases from J, the gap between germline ends came to 12 bases. The CDR3 sequence is 14 residues long. The V gene's germline CDR1 is KGHSH and CDR2 LQKENI. The CDR3 nucleotides read TGTGCCAGCTCACCAGTGGCAGGTCTGACTGAAGCTTTCTTT. Its translation: CASSPVAGLTEAFF.

The chain combines TRBV18 with TRBJ2-7, with TRBD2 matching over 11 bases. The trim removed 2 bases at V and 2 bases at J, leaving 5 bases unmatched. This CDR3 region has 16 residues. Germline CDR1 and CDR2: KGHSH and LQKENI. The CDR3 nucleotides are TGTGCCAGCTCACCAAGGCTAGCGGGGGGAACCTACGAGCAGTACTTC. This translates into CASSPRLAGGTYEQYF.

The J gene is TRBJ2-3, the V gene TRBV10-1, with D hard to call. The germline V gene has CDR1 WNHNN and CDR2 SYGVQD (reference sequence). The CDR3 covers 14 residues. The germline V and J ends were trimmed by 0 bases and 3 bases, with 7 bases remaining between them. CDR3 in amino acids: CASSESQKTDTQYF. CDR3 DNA sequence: TGCGCCAGCAGTGAGTCACAGAAGACAGATACGCAGTATTTT.

V gene TRBV29-1 combines with J gene TRBJ1-5, with a weak D call TRBD1 (6 bases). There are 13 residues in the CDR3. V lost 7 bases to trimming and J lost 7 bases, with 17 bases between them. Germline CDR1 and CDR2: SQVTM and ANQGSEA. This CDR3 is CSDVRGLRQPQHF. In DNA, the CDR3 is TGCAGCGACGTCAGGGGACTACGCCAGCCCCAGCATTTT.

V gene TRBV7-9 combines with J gene TRBJ2-1, with 9 bases aligning to TRBD2. The CDR3 consists of 17 residues. Trimming at V came to 5 bases and at J to 6 bases, leaving 14 bases not matched to a gene. Germline CDR1 and CDR2: SEHNR and FQNEAQ (reference sequence). DNA for the CDR3: TGTGCCAGCAGCCTAAAACCATTGGGGACTAGCCGCAATGAGCAGTTCTTC. Its translation: CASSLKPLGTSRNEQFF.

V and J are TRBV15 and TRBJ1-2; D is ambiguous. The V end lost 0 bases, the J end lost 2 bases, and 7 bases lay between the germline ends. The CDR3 covers 14 residues. The germline CDR1 and CDR2 sequences are LNHNV and YYDKDF (reference sequence). The CDR3 region is CATSRERGNYGYTF. The DNA of the CDR3 is TGTGCCACCAGCAGAGAAAGAGGGAACTATGGCTACACCTTC.

This clone occurred a few times. The V call is TRBV28, the J call TRBJ1-3; no clear D. CDR3 size: 12 residues. V shed 3 bases and J shed 10 bases, with 10 bases lying between them. Germline V CDR1 and CDR2: MDHEN, SYDVKM. DNA for the CDR3: TGTGCCAGCAGTTTGCCGGGATATACCATATATTTT. Translation gives CASSLPGYTIYF. The whole variable domain, filled in from reference TRBV28 and TRBJ1-3, reads DVKVTQSSRYLVKRTGEKVFLECVQDMDHENMFWYRQDPGLGLRLIYFSYDVKMKEKGDIPEGYSVSREKKERFSLILESASTNQTSMYLCASSLPGYTIYFGEGSWLTVV.

V usage is TRBV4-3 and J usage is TRBJ2-7, with D maybe TRBD2 (6 bases). This CDR3 has 15 amino acids. CDR1 and CDR2 from the germline V gene are LGHNA and YSLEER. Trimming took 1 base from V and 2 from J, leaving 12 bases between them. CDR3 in amino acids: CASSQGWPGAYEQYF. DNA of the CDR3: TGCGCCAGCAGCCAAGGGTGGCCGGGGGCCTACGAGCAGTACTTC.

The gene calls are TRBV6-5 and TRBJ2-5, with 10 bases aligning to TRBD2. The tail of the sequence fits TRBJ2-7 better, so the J call may be wrong. In germline, CDR1 is MNHEY, CDR2 SVGAGI. The CDR3 totals 14 residues. The CDR3 is CASSDSGGIYEQYF. CDR3 nucleotide sequence: TGTGCCAGCAGTGATAGCGGGGGGATCTACGAGCAGTACTTC.

The chain recombines TRBV29-1 with TRBJ1-1; 9 bases are a match to TRBD1. Per the germline V gene, CDR1 is SQVTM and CDR2 is ANQGSEA. The CDR3 is 16 amino acids. The V segment lost 6 bases and the J segment 8 bases; nucleotides outside the gene matches: 19. The CDR3 sequence is CSVLPTDRGAYGEAFF. The CDR3 DNA follows: TGCAGCGTGCTACCCACTGACAGGGGGGCATACGGGGAAGCTTTCTTT.

The chain joins TRBV14 to TRBJ2-1; 8 bases agree with TRBD2. With 6 bases clipped from V and 10 bases from J, the junction kept 8 bases outside the gene matches. The germline V gene has CDR1 SGHDN and CDR2 FVKESK. The CDR3 consists of 13 residues. The CDR3 coding sequence is TGTGCCAGCAGTCGCGGACTAGCATGGGAGCAGTTCTTC. Translation: CASSRGLAWEQFF.

This clone was seen more than once but under ten times. This rearrangement joins TRBV11-2 to TRBJ2-2; 9 nucleotides agree with TRBD1. The V gene's germline CDR1 is SGHAT and CDR2 FQNNGV. This CDR3 is built from 15 residues. Trimming removed 2 bases from V and 5 bases from J; junction bases left unmatched: 3. The CDR3 nucleotides are TGTGCCAGCAGCTTAATACAGGGGGCAACCGGGGAGCTGTTTTTT. Its protein product is CASSLIQGATGELFF.

This rearrangement joins TRBV5-1 to TRBJ2-2, with 9 positions matching TRBD1. J gave up 5 bases and V 6 bases, and 11 bases lay outside the gene matches. Germline loops: CDR1 SGHRS, CDR2 YFSETQ. The CDR3 is made up of 16 amino acids. Here the CDR3 DNA reads TGCGCCAGCACCAGTAACAGGGGGCGTCGGACCGGGGAGCTGTTTTTT. As protein: CASTSNRGRRTGELFF. The whole variable domain, remainder taken from reference TRBV5-1 and TRBJ2-2, is KAGVTQTPRYLIKTRGQQVTLSCSPISGHRSVSWYQQTPGQGLQFLFEYFSETQRNKGNFPGRFSGRQFSNSRSEMNVSTLELGDSALYLCASTSNRGRRTGELFFGEGSRLTVL.

Only one count was recorded for this clone. The rearrangement links TRBV19 to TRBJ2-2; TRBD1 agrees at 9 bases. The germline gives CDR1 LNHDA, CDR2 SQIVND (reference sequence). CDR3 length equals 14 residues. The V segment lost 7 bases and the J segment 5 bases; nucleotides outside the gene matches: 5. The DNA for the CDR3 is TGTGCCAGTACGGGACAGGGAAGAACCGGGGAGCTGTTTTTT. Its protein product is CASTGQGRTGELFF.

This sequence joins TRBV4-1 and TRBJ2-3; perhaps TRBD1 as D (7 bases). The ends were cut back, 2 bases at V and 13 bases at J, with 16 bases in the middle. The germline V gene encodes CDR1 MGHRA and CDR2 YSYEKL. The CDR3 sequence is 13 residues long. This CDR3 reads CASSQRRGTEEYF. In nucleotides, the CDR3 is TGCGCCAGCAGCCAACGACGCGGGACAGAGGAGTATTTT.

The chain has TRBV28 and TRBJ1-6; TRBD1 might be the D (5 bases). Germline V gene sequence: CDR1 MDHEN, CDR2 SYDVKM. The V end was cut by 5 bases, the J end by 13 bases, with 12 bases between. The CDR3 sequence is 12 residues long. The CDR3 sequence: CASSPPRGPLHF. CDR3 nucleotides: TGTGCCAGCAGTCCCCCCCGGGGGCCCCTCCACTTT.